These 9 T cell receptor beta chains were all obtained from the same sample, sequenced in a study of blood T cells in healthy people across ages. A second about 6 to 12 cycle PCR used barcoded and J-beta primers. One entry per CDR3 protein results from TCRdb running MiXCR on the 5' RACE reads. The table lists approximately 1,700,000 distinct CDR3 sequences, about 39% of them singletons, with approximately 22% in the top ten. Sequencing was performed on blood. These receptors were taken from a human donor in good health.

The chain employs TRBV4-3 and TRBJ2-3; D may be TRBD2 (6 bases). V lost 1 base and J lost 1, with 15 bases in between. The CDR3 spans 17 residues. Germline V gene data show CDR1 as LGHNA and CDR2 as YSLEER. The CDR3 DNA is TGCGCCAGCAGCCAAGGGGCGAGCGGGTCTCGCACAGATACGCAGTATTTT. Protein sequence: CASSQGASGSRTDTQYF.

The gene calls are TRBV12-3 or TRBV12-4 and TRBJ1-2, with 10 bases that match TRBD1. Germline trimming cut 7 bases from V and 8 bases from J; bases unmatched to any gene: 16. This CDR3 has 16 residues. The CDR3 region has the DNA TGTGCCAGCACCCAGACAGGGGGCATCTTCAGTGGGGGCTACACCTTC. Encoded protein: CASTQTGGIFSGGYTF.

The chain carries TRBV6-6 and TRBJ1-5, with 7 bases that match TRBD1. There are 15 residues in the CDR3. Germline trimming cut 10 bases from V and 5 bases from J; bases unmatched to any gene: 14. The V gene's germline CDR1 is MNHNY and CDR2 SVGAGI (reference sequence). CDR3 in amino acids: CATDLQGPLYQPQHF. The CDR3 DNA sequence: TGTGCCACCGATTTACAGGGGCCTCTTTATCAGCCCCAGCATTTT.

CDR3 in DNA: TGTGCCAGCAGCTTAACGACAGGCCCTAACTATGGCTACACCTTC. Protein: CASSLTTGPNYGYTF. The genes are TRBV7-2 and TRBJ1-2; possible D gene TRBD1, 6 bases. The CDR3 loop spans 15 amino acids. The germline gives CDR1 SGHTA, CDR2 FQGNSA. With 2 bases removed from V and 0 bases from J, the gap between germline ends came to 10 bases.

This clonotype was seen a few times. The rearrangement links TRBV3-1 to TRBJ2-4; D remains unclear. The CDR3 length is 12 residues. Germline CDR1 and CDR2: LGHDT and YNNKEL (reference sequence). V gave up 2 bases and J gave up 8 bases, with 7 bases separating them. CDR3 coding DNA: TGTGCCAGCAGCCAATTCTCCTACATTCAGTACTTC. This codes for CASSQFSYIQYF.

In its sample, this clonotype was seen a few times. The rearrangement uses TRBV6-5 and TRBJ2-5; D not certain. The ends were cut back, 6 bases at V and 1 base at J, with 15 bases in the middle. This CDR3 has 15 residues. Germline V gene sequence: CDR1 MNHEY, CDR2 SVGAGI. CDR3 in amino acids: CASSSGLRSQETQYF. The CDR3 region has the DNA TGTGCCAGCAGCTCGGGCCTGAGGAGCCAAGAGACCCAGTACTTC.

This clonotype is a singleton in its sample. The chain uses TRBV2 and TRBJ2-2; D perhaps matches TRBD1 (5 bases). The V end was cut by 6 bases, the J end by 5 bases, with 13 bases between. This CDR3 has 14 amino acids. Germline assignment: CDR1 SNHLY and CDR2 FYNNEI. The CDR3 sequence: CASRGRAMTGELFF. DNA for the CDR3: TGTGCCAGCAGGGGCAGGGCTATGACCGGGGAGCTGTTTTTT.

This rearrangement joins TRBV9 to TRBJ2-3, with TRBD2 as a possible D gene (5 bases). The length of the CDR3 is 16 residues. In germline, CDR1 is SGDLS, CDR2 YYNGEE. Trimming pared 0 bases from V and 0 bases from J, leaving 11 bases between. CDR3 residues: CASSVAPRTSTDTQYF. CDR3 DNA: TGTGCCAGCAGCGTAGCTCCGCGGACTAGCACAGATACGCAGTATTTT.

A few counts support this clonotype. The chain employs TRBV6-5 and TRBJ2-5; D is perhaps TRBD1 or TRBD2 (5 bases each). The CDR3 runs 20 residues. Trimming removed 0 bases from V and 1 base from J, with 24 bases in between. Per germline, CDR1 MNHEY and CDR2 SVGAGI. CDR3 coding DNA: TGTGCCAGCAGTTACTCCAAAACGCATACTACCGAGGGGATCCAAGAGACCCAGTACTTC. This gives the protein CASSYSKTHTTEGIQETQYF.